Detailed here is one T cell receptor beta chain. The data were taken from a study of blood T cell repertoires in COVID-19. Looking at the study overall: The origin of the acute and convalescent COVID-19 samples was the United States, Italy and Spain. Nucleic acid was either cDNA or gDNA, and it came from T cells, B-cell-depleted T cells, or PBMCs.

CDR1 and CDR2 from the germline V gene are SGDLS and YYNGEE. The length of the CDR3 is 13 residues. Trimming shortened V by 5 bases and J by 2 bases, and 8 bases separated the two germline ends. The repertoire was sequenced with immunoSEQ multiplex PCR; TCRdb's copy has only in-frame clones and lacks some. The data hold approximately 150,000 clones, with 88% observed a single time. The TCR comes from a man between 65 and 85 years old with acute or convalescent COVID-19. The sample comprised peripheral blood. The chain joins TRBV9 to TRBJ1-3; D gene ambiguous. The CDR3 spells CASSSSPGNTIYF. The CDR3 coding sequence is TGTGCCAGCAGTTCGTCCCCTGGAAACACCATATATTTT. Using reference TRBV9 and TRBJ1-3 for the parts outside the CDR3, the full variable domain is DSGVTQTPKHLITATGQRVTLRCSPRSGDLSVYWYQQSLDQGLQFLIQYYNGEERAKGNILERFSAQQFPDLHSELNLSSLELGDSALYFCASSSSPGNTIYFGEGSWLTVV.